This record covers a single T cell receptor beta chain. The data originate from a study of early T cells in non-severe SARS-CoV-2 infection. After removal of 1 base from V and 2 bases from J, the junction contained 2 bases not matched to a gene. The germline CDR1 and CDR2 sequences are MDHEN and SYDVKM. CDR3 size: 15 residues. TCRdb reprocessed the 5' RACE reads with MiXCR, giving one entry per CDR3 protein. The table lists 50,000 to 60,000 distinct CDR3 sequences, around 10% of them singletons, with about 3.8% in the top ten. The sequences come from whole blood, collected at baseline. The source is an adult who was a healthcare worker with PCR-confirmed SARS-CoV-2 infection or an uninfected control (not recorded which). V gene TRBV28 combines with J gene TRBJ1-2, with TRBD1 identical over 9 bases. The CDR3 DNA sequence: TGTGCCAGCAGTTTATTAGGACAGGGGAACTATGGCTACACCTTC. This gives the protein CASSLLGQGNYGYTF.